These 9 T cell receptor beta chains were all obtained from the same sample, sequenced in a study of cytomegalovirus exposure and HLA in healthy donors (dated by TCRdb to about 2017). Libraries were prepared through the immunoSEQ multiplex PCR assay. The multiplex PCR relied on a mix of 60 forward primers for TCR Vbeta segments and 13 reverse primers for TCR Jbeta segments. Here the immuneACCESS table is served through TCRdb, limited to in-frame sequences with V and J called. Missing clones are a known gap in these copies; in checked studies unresolved V genes cover under half, and the rest lacks a known reason. Across this sample there are under 250,000 clones, with about 81% seen only once. The ten largest make up 6% of the sample. The source material was PBMCs. The receptors derive from a man in his forties in good health and CMV-seropositive.

The rearrangement joins TRBV11-3 to TRBJ1-2; 8 positions match TRBD1. The CDR3 contains 16 residues. The V gene's germline CDR1 is SGHNT and CDR2 YENEEA. Trimming took 1 base from V and 2 from J; bases not matched to a gene: 6. The DNA for the CDR3 is TGTGCCAGCAGCTTAGGTCCAGGGGGCCCGAACTATGGCTACACCTTC. It yields the protein CASSLGPGGPNYGYTF. The whole variable domain, filled in from reference TRBV11-3 and TRBJ1-2, reads EAGVVQSPRYKIIEKKQPVAFWCNPISGHNTLYWYLQNLGQGPELLIRYENEEAVDDSQLPKDRFSAERLKGVDSTLKIQPAELGDSAVYLCASSLGPGGPNYGYTFGSGTRLTVV.

The rearrangement joins TRBV29-1 to TRBJ2-1; 12 bases are a match to TRBD2. Per germline, CDR1 SQVTM and CDR2 ANQGSEA. The V segment lost 8 bases and the J segment 5 bases; nucleotides outside the gene matches: 4. The CDR3 length is 13 residues. The CDR3 spells CSLRTSGDNEQFF. CDR3 coding DNA: TGCAGCCTCCGGACTAGCGGGGACAATGAGCAGTTCTTC.

In its sample, this clone was seen once. The chain has TRBV7-9 and TRBJ2-1; 12 bases agree with TRBD2. Germline CDR1 is SEHNR and CDR2 is FQNEAQ (reference sequence). The CDR3 contains 16 residues. Trimming removed 5 bases from V and 3 bases from J; junction bases left unmatched: 5. CDR3 sequence reads: CASSPGLAGSYNEQFF. The CDR3 DNA follows: TGTGCCAGCAGCCCCGGACTAGCGGGAAGCTACAATGAGCAGTTCTTC.

This chain links TRBV11-2 with TRBJ1-1, with D perhaps TRBD1 (6 bases). Between the trimmed V and J ends, which lost 1 base and 1 base, there was a span of 10 bases. Germline lookup yields CDR1 SGHAT and CDR2 FQNNGV. This CDR3 is 15 amino acids long. The CDR3 region is CASSLAGGSNTEAFF. The CDR3 DNA reads TGTGCCAGCAGCTTAGCGGGGGGCTCGAACACTGAAGCTTTCTTT.

This clone was seen a handful of times. This rearrangement joins TRBV5-4 to TRBJ2-1; tentative D call: TRBD1 (5 bases). This CDR3 has 15 amino acids. CDR1 and CDR2 (germline): SGHNT, YYREEE (reference sequence). With 0 bases removed from V and 3 bases from J, the gap between germline ends came to 10 bases. CDR3 nucleotide sequence: TGTGCCAGCAGCTTGGAACTACAGGACTACAATGAGCAGTTCTTC. Protein product: CASSLELQDYNEQFF.

This chain links TRBV6-6 with TRBJ1-4, with D possibly matching TRBD1 (6 bases). The CDR3 loop spans 16 amino acids. Trimming cost V 1 base and J 8 bases, with 17 bases left between them. Germline V gene sequence: CDR1 MNHNY, CDR2 SVGAGI (reference sequence). CDR3 bases: TGTGCCAGCAGTTACTGGACACCTCCGAGGGGGGAAAAACTGTTTTTT. It encodes CASSYWTPPRGEKLFF.

The rearrangement joins TRBV5-4 to TRBJ1-1; 9 bases line up with TRBD1. This CDR3 is built from 17 residues. The V gene's germline CDR1 is SGHNT and CDR2 YYREEE (reference sequence). Germline trimming cut 5 bases from V and 0 bases from J; bases unmatched to any gene: 11. For the CDR3, the DNA is TGTGCCAGCAGGTCGGACAGGGGAGTGGTAGTGAACACTGAAGCTTTCTTT. Residues: CASRSDRGVVVNTEAFF. Full variable domain (missing parts from reference TRBV5-4 and TRBJ1-1): ETGVTQSPTHLIKTRGQQVTLRCSSQSGHNTVSWYQQALGQGPQFIFQYYREEENGRGNFPPRFSGLQFPNYSSELNVNALELDDSALYLCASRSDRGVVVNTEAFFGQGTRLTVV.

V gene TRBV7-9 combines with J gene TRBJ2-2; TRBD1 matches at 7 bases. In germline, CDR1 is SEHNR, CDR2 FQNEAQ (reference sequence). The ends lost 0 bases at V and 0 bases at J; junction bases unmatched: 4. The CDR3 covers 17 residues. The CDR3 sequence is CASSLAPGGSNTGELFF. In nucleotides, the CDR3 is TGTGCCAGCAGCTTAGCCCCAGGGGGATCGAACACCGGGGAGCTGTTTTTT.

J is TRBJ2-7 and V is TRBV9; perhaps TRBD1 as D (5 bases). Trimming took off 4 bases at V and 2 bases at J, with 7 bases between the two ends. This CDR3 spans 12 amino acids. Germline lookup yields CDR1 SGDLS and CDR2 YYNGEE. The CDR3 region has the DNA TGTGCCAGCAGCCCGGACACCTACGAGCAGTACTTC. This sequence encodes CASSPDTYEQYF.